Listed here is a single T cell receptor (beta chain). Which antigen it targets is not known. There are no base qualities to consult, and no much larger clone falls within one base. The data belong to a study of human T cells and chemical hapten exposure (dated by TCRdb to the early 2020s). Broadly, across the study: For sensitization, 2% DPC in acetone was applied to a roughly 2 cm by roughly 2 cm area of upper inner arm skin. Patients additionally received weekly therapeutic DPC doses to the scalp throughout the roughly 25-week study period. Patch testing on the upper back used Finn chambers containing 0.01% DPC, with scoring done after 6 days according to International Contact Dermatitis Research Group standards. Most of the patients in the cohort were female, and the cohort covered alopecia areata with under or over 50% scalp involvement, alopecia totalis and alopecia universalis. Libraries were combined into a pool for sequencing, and differences in TCR yield between samples came mainly from small differences in library volumes within the pool. Peripheral blood TCR repertoire changes were tracked in vivo in alopecia patients during primary and secondary sensitization to the hapten diphenylcyclopropenone (DPC). Patient blood was sampled pre-sensitization (week 0) and at 2, 6 and about 24 weeks after DPC sensitization. For TCR sequencing, blood came from about 28 alopecia patients at anywhere from one to four time points (pre-sensitization, 2, 6 and 24 weeks). Findings and caveats that apply to the study as a whole: Because all patients had alopecia, a presumed autoimmune disease, the immune response of the patients might differ from that of healthy individuals. Repeated subsampling changed both the strength of the expansion versus patch-test correlation and the threshold at which that correlation became significant. Patch test score was positively correlated with the number of PT1 expanded TCRs, with significance at thresholds 8, 16 and 32 but not at 4. The number of TCRs above 1 in 1000 frequency did not change with DPC sensitization; there was no evidence of global repertoire structure alterations. Significantly more large CDR3 similarity clusters were formed by expanded TCRs than by pre-sensitization or healthy control sets, consistent with antigen-driven responses.

Library method: RACE. Reads for this sample came from a NextSeq 500. Library preparation attached unique molecular identifiers to individual cDNA molecules for quantitative, reproducible TCR counting. From each blood RNA sample, both TCR alpha and TCR beta chains were sequenced. On the authors' methods: The median number of TCRs per sample was some 100,000, ranging from roughly 23,224 to 690,600. V, J and CDR3 annotation of the TCR reads was performed with the Decombinator software suite. For the PS versus PT1 abundance plots, all samples were subsampled to the same number of TCRs (28,000). TCRs were defined as expanded if absent before sensitization and observed at least eight times at the 2-week time point. Starting from the raw public reads, TCRdb applied fastp trimming at Q25, assembled clones with MiXCR and retained in-frame beta chains. When rows share a CDR3 protein, they turn into one entry using the most common DNA and genes. These V and J calls are TCRdb output, not the study's own analysis. The sample yields about 74,000 distinct CDR3 sequences; less than 15% were counted once. Over 3.5% of the sample is in the top ten clones.

CDR1 and CDR2 are drawn from the germline V gene (reference sequence): DFQATT, SNEGSKA. V is shortened by 6 bases, J by 4 bases, and the region joining them spans 15 bases. Including the terminal cysteine and phenylalanine, the CDR3 comprises 13 residues. The DNA shown is the 39-base CDR3, in frame from base 1. This specimen's time point label, per the study, means: pre-sensitization, week 0. The treatment or condition label here, explained by the study, means: therapeutic diphenylcyclopropenone sensitization with weekly scalp DPC. At each patch-test visit, blood was drawn before the patch test was applied. Patients were eligible if aged 18 to 70, diagnosed with alopecia and judged suitable for DPC therapy, and pregnant patients were excluded. Total RNA was extracted from unfractionated whole blood collected in Tempus Blood RNA tubes.

This clonotype was obtained from a woman in her forties or fifties with alopecia areata. Some clones in this sample may be carry-over from other donors' samples. The sample in question was whole blood, obtained in connection with sensitization to the hapten diphenylcyclopropenone (DPC). The rearrangement combines TRBV20-1 with TRBJ1-2; matching of 6 bases hints at TRBD1 as the D gene. The DNA sequence reads TGCAGTGCCAGACGGGGGGCGGGCTATGGCTACACCTTC. Its protein is CSARRGAGYGYTF.